This T cell receptor (beta chain) was found in a study of blood T cell repertoires in COVID-19. This CDR3 contains 15 residues. Germline lookup yields CDR1 MGHRA and CDR2 YSYEKL. The V and J ends lost 0 bases and 4 bases, in that order; junction bases with no gene match: 2. Assay: immunoSEQ multiplex PCR; the TCRdb copy retains only in-frame clones and omits some. This table holds 84,000 or so clones, around 85% found once. The chain has TRBV4-1 and TRBJ1-2, with 10 bases fitting TRBD1. The specimen sequenced was peripheral blood. This TCR came from a man aged 65 to 85 with acute or convalescent COVID-19. The CDR3 DNA is TGCGCCAGCAGCCAAGAAGGGACAGGGGCCTATGGCTACACCTTC. Translating gives CASSQEGTGAYGYTF.